A selection of T cell receptor beta chains follows, all from one sample in a study of CD8+ T cells in alopecia areata. Using immunoSEQ multiplex PCR, the repertoire was profiled, and TCRdb retains in-frame clones only, with some absent. Among 130,000 or so clones, about 86% were seen once, and the ten largest hold roughly 13%. The source material was CD8+ T cells sorted from blood, sampled at week 4, from a patient treated with tofacitinib. These receptors came from a human donor with alopecia areata. Each CDR3 is given with its conserved first and last residue. D genes are given only for firm matches. Part of the rows lack a size; the others show once, few, many or a class for expanded clones.

j_gene | len | abundance | v_gene | d_gene | CDR3nt | CDR3aa
TRBJ2-5 | 13 | . | TRBV29-1 | TRBD2 | TGCAGCGTTGGTAGCGGGGACCAAGAGACCCAGTACTTC | CSVGSGDQETQYF
TRBJ2-1 | 15 | . | TRBV30 | TRBD2 | TGTGCCTGGAGCCCCAGCGGGAGCCCCTACAATGAGCAGTTCTTC | CAWSPSGSPYNEQFF
TRBJ1-1 | 13 | . | TRBV5-4 | . | TGTGCCAGCAGCTCGGACAGCCAAGATGAAGCTTTCTTT | CASSSDSQDEAFF
TRBJ2-7 | 11 | . | TRBV19 | . | TGTGCCAGCGGGAGCTCCTACGAGCAGTACTTC | CASGSSYEQYF
TRBJ1-1 | 17 | few | TRBV11-2 | TRBD1 | TGTGCCAGCAGCTTAGGGCGGCCGGGACAGGGCGACACTGAAGCTTTCTTT | CASSLGRPGQGDTEAFF
TRBJ2-1 | 15 | once | TRBV7-9 | . | TGTGCCAGCAGCTTTTTAGAGGGCCCGGACAATGAGCAGTTCTTC | CASSFLEGPDNEQFF
TRBJ1-1 | 14 | . | TRBV18 | TRBD1 | TGTGCCAGCTCACCACGGACAGGGAACACTGAAGCTTTCTTT | CASSPRTGNTEAFF
TRBJ2-3 | 15 | . | TRBV4-1 | TRBD1 | TGCGCCAGCAGCGCCGGGACAGGGGGCACAGATACGCAGTATTTT | CASSAGTGGTDTQYF
TRBJ2-7 | 16 | . | TRBV27 | TRBD2 | TGTGCCAGCAGTCCCTATGAGCCTAGCGGGACCTACGAGCAGTACTTC | CASSPYEPSGTYEQYF
TRBJ2-5 | 15 | . | TRBV29-1 | TRBD1 | TGCAGCGTTGAGGGGGGACAGGGCTACCAAGAGACCCAGTACTTC | CSVEGGQGYQETQYF
TRBJ1-1 | 14 | . | TRBV6-5 | TRBD1 | TGTGCCAGCAGTTATGGGACAGTGAACACTGAAGCTTTCTTT | CASSYGTVNTEAFF
TRBJ2-3 | 17 | . | TRBV2 | . | TGTGCCAGCCCCCTAACAAGCGAGTCCACTAGCACAGATACGCAGTATTTT | CASPLTSESTSTDTQYF
TRBJ2-5 | 15 | . | TRBV29-1 | TRBD1 | TGCAGCGTTGACGGCCGGACAGGGCACCAAGAGACCCAGTACTTC | CSVDGRTGHQETQYF
TRBJ2-7 | 14 | . | TRBV4-1 | TRBD1 | TGCGCCAGCAGCCCCCAGGGGGCAGACTACGAGCAGTACTTC | CASSPQGADYEQYF
TRBJ2-7 | 14 | . | TRBV27 | . | TGTGCCAGCACCACCCTGGGGGGAGGCCACGAGCAGTACTTC | CASTTLGGGHEQYF
TRBJ2-2 | 15 | . | TRBV7-9 | . | TGTGCCAGCAGCTTAGGGACCGGATGGACCGGGGAGCTGTTTTTT | CASSLGTGWTGELFF
TRBJ2-3 | 13 | . | TRBV4-1 | TRBD2 | TGCGCCAGCAGCCCGACTAGCGCAGATACGCAGTATTTT | CASSPTSADTQYF
TRBJ2-7 | 14 | . | TRBV4-2 | TRBD2 | TGTGCCAGCAGCCAGGGAGGGCTTACCTACGAGCAGTACTTC | CASSQGGLTYEQYF
TRBJ2-7 | 13 | . | TRBV11-2 | TRBD1 | TGTGCCAGCAGCTTGGACAGGACCTACGAGCAGTACTTC | CASSLDRTYEQYF
TRBJ1-1 | 14 | . | TRBV29-1 | . | TGCAGCGTTGGTTCTTACCTCATGAACACTGAAGCTTTCTTT | CSVGSYLMNTEAFF
TRBJ1-5 | 15 | once | TRBV27 | . | TGTGCCAGCAGTATAGGACCGGCAGCTGGGGAGCCCCAGCATTTT | CASSIGPAAGEPQHF
TRBJ2-2 | 16 | few | TRBV2 | TRBD1 | TGTGCCAGCAGAGGGACAGAGAATTGGAACACCGGGGAGCTGTTTTTT | CASRGTENWNTGELFF
TRBJ2-1 | 14 | medium-sized | TRBV27 | . | TGTGCCAGCAGTGCCCCGGGACTCCTAAATGAGCAGTTCTTC | CASSAPGLLNEQFF
TRBJ2-3 | 17 | . | TRBV29-1 | TRBD2 | TGCAGCGTTGAAGAAGGTTCGGGAGGAGAAGGGACAGATACGCAGTATTTT | CSVEEGSGGEGTDTQYF
TRBJ2-7 | 13 | . | TRBV27 | . | TGTGCCAGCAGTTTAACAGGAACCTACGAGCAGTACTTC | CASSLTGTYEQYF
TRBJ1-3 | 14 | . | TRBV7-9 | TRBD1 | TGTGCCAGCAGCTTCGACAGGGGGCGAGACACCATATATTTT | CASSFDRGRDTIYF
TRBJ2-7 | 15 | . | TRBV5-1 | . | TGCGCCAGCAGCTTGGTATGGCAGCCTACCTACGAGCAGTACTTC | CASSLVWQPTYEQYF
TRBJ2-3 | 14 | . | TRBV7-9 | . | TGTGCCAGCAGCTTTTCGGCGCGTACAGATACGCAGTATTTT | CASSFSARTDTQYF
TRBJ2-3 | 15 | . | TRBV9 | . | TGTGCCAGCAGCAGGGGGGGAGATCCGCCAGATACGCAGTATTTT | CASSRGGDPPDTQYF
TRBJ1-1 | 15 | . | TRBV9 | TRBD1 | TGTGCCAGCAGCGACGCGGGACAGTTGAACACTGAAGCTTTCTTT | CASSDAGQLNTEAFF
TRBJ2-2 | 17 | once | TRBV11-2 | . | TGTGCCAGCAGCTTAACGTCCGGGGGGCTGGACACCGGGGAGCTGTTTTTT | CASSLTSGGLDTGELFF
TRBJ2-1 | 12 | once | TRBV27 | . | TGTGCCAGCAGCGGGGATTACAATGAGCAGTTCTTC | CASSGDYNEQFF
TRBJ1-1 | 13 | . | TRBV27 | . | TGTGCCAGCAGGTTAGGCAGGAACACTGAAGCTTTCTTT | CASRLGRNTEAFF
TRBJ2-1 | 16 | . | TRBV4-1 | TRBD2 | TGCGCCAGCAGCCAAGAACTAGCGGGGAGCTACAATGAGCAGTTCTTC | CASSQELAGSYNEQFF
TRBJ1-2 | 11 | . | TRBV9 | . | TGTGCCAGCAGAGCCCGGGAGGGCTACACCTTC | CASRAREGYTF
TRBJ1-5 | 20 | . | TRBV2 | TRBD1 | TGTGCCAGCAGTGAAGGGTTCCGGGACAGGGGAGGATCCCGCAATCAGCCCCAGCATTTT | CASSEGFRDRGGSRNQPQHF
TRBJ1-1 | 14 | . | TRBV2 | . | TGTGCCAGCACCCTCACGGGGGTACACACTGAAGCTTTCTTT | CASTLTGVHTEAFF
TRBJ2-2 | 16 | . | TRBV6-5 | . | TGTGCCAGCAGTTTTGGCTCGGGGTCCTACACCGGGGAGCTGTTTTTT | CASSFGSGSYTGELFF
TRBJ1-2 | 15 | . | TRBV9 | TRBD1 | TGTGCCAGCAGCGGACACAGGGGGCAGGGGTATGGCTACACCTTC | CASSGHRGQGYGYTF
TRBJ2-7 | 16 | once | TRBV2 | TRBD2 | TGTGCCAGCGTGGGTGCGGGAGCGGGAGCGTCCTACGAGCAGTACTTC | CASVGAGAGASYEQYF
TRBJ2-1 | 20 | . | TRBV29-1 | TRBD2 | TGCAGCGTTGAAAGTCCGACTAGCGGGGAAAAAATGAGCTCCTACAATGAGCAGTTCTTC | CSVESPTSGEKMSSYNEQFF
TRBJ1-1 | 12 | . | TRBV19 | . | TGTGCCAGTAGTATCCCGGGAACTGAAGCTTTCTTT | CASSIPGTEAFF
TRBJ1-1 | 16 | . | TRBV7-9 | . | TGTGCCAGCAGCCCCGCGGGCGGGGGGATGAACACTGAAGCTTTCTTT | CASSPAGGGMNTEAFF
TRBJ2-1 | 16 | . | TRBV27 | TRBD2 | TGTGCCAGCAGTCCCAACACTAGCGGGAGGGACAATGAGCAGTTCTTC | CASSPNTSGRDNEQFF
TRBJ2-3 | 13 | . | TRBV29-1 | TRBD1 | TGCAGCGTCCTAGGGGGCTTAACGGATACGCAGTATTTT | CSVLGGLTDTQYF
TRBJ1-1 | 15 | . | TRBV7-2 | . | TGTGCCAGCAGCCAGCCGCGGGGGACCGCGTCTGAAGCTTTCTTT | CASSQPRGTASEAFF
TRBJ2-2 | 12 | . | TRBV30 | . | TGTGCCTGGGGGGGAAACACCGGGGAGCTGTTTTTT | CAWGGNTGELFF
TRBJ2-5 | 16 | . | TRBV7-9 | . | TGTGCCAGCAGCTCTGGGTGGTCGGACTCTCGGGAGACCCAGTACTTC | CASSSGWSDSRETQYF
TRBJ1-1 | 13 | . | TRBV4-1 | TRBD1 | TGCGCCAGCAGCGGACAGGGAGATACTGAAGCTTTCTTT | CASSGQGDTEAFF
TRBJ2-2 | 16 | . | TRBV27 | TRBD1 | TGTGCCAGCAGTAAACCGGGACAGGGCGGGACCGGGGAGCTGTTTTTT | CASSKPGQGGTGELFF
TRBJ2-7 | 14 | . | TRBV19 | . | TGTGCCAGTAGTGTCGCAGGTCCTTCCTACGAGCAGTACTTC | CASSVAGPSYEQYF
TRBJ2-2 | 17 | few | TRBV4-1 | . | TGCGCCAGCAGCCAAGATCGGGACCTACATCCCCCCGGGGAGCTGTTTTTT | CASSQDRDLHPPGELFF
TRBJ2-7 | 11 | . | TRBV7-9 | . | TGTGCCAGCAGGGACGGCTACGAGCAGTACTTC | CASRDGYEQYF
TRBJ1-2 | 17 | few | TRBV23-1 | . | TGCGCCAGCAGTCAATCTCGTGGGCAGACCGGGGGCTATGGCTACACCTTC | CASSQSRGQTGGYGYTF
TRBJ2-1 | 13 | . | TRBV28 | TRBD2 | TGTGCCAGCAGCGGGGGGGCTTACAATGAGCAGTTCTTC | CASSGGAYNEQFF
TRBJ2-7 | 11 | . | TRBV29-1 | . | TGCAGCGTTGCCAGTTACTACGAGCAGTACTTC | CSVASYYEQYF
TRBJ2-1 | 14 | . | TRBV19 | . | TGTGCCAGTAGTAAAGGTGGGGATTACAATGAGCAGTTCTTC | CASSKGGDYNEQFF
TRBJ2-7 | 13 | . | TRBV27 | . | TGTGCCAGCAGAGGTGGGGGACCCTACGAGCAGTACTTC | CASRGGGPYEQYF
TRBJ2-7 | 15 | . | TRBV7-9 | . | TGTGCCAGCAGCTCCCATCAAAGATCCACCTACGAGCAGTACTTC | CASSSHQRSTYEQYF
TRBJ2-5 | 16 | . | TRBV7-9 | TRBD1 | TGTGCCAGCAGCGCAGGGACAGGGGGATTGGAAGAGACCCAGTACTTC | CASSAGTGGLEETQYF